This TCR beta chain was found in a study of regulatory T cells in long-lasting Graves disease. Library construction for TCR beta used iRepertoire HTBI primers and Arm-PCR of CDR3 regions. TCRdb itself ran the multiplex PCR reads through MiXCR, one entry per CDR3 protein. The table includes 350,000 to 400,000 distinct CDR3 sequences, around 15% detected once. Whole-study results and caveats: Persistent patients shared 2,741 public clonotypes among themselves. Newly diagnosed patients shared fewer, at 900 to 1,000.

Time point here: newly diagnosed GD, antithyroid drugs for less than 3 months. PBMC-extracted RNA yielded the TCR library. The germline V gene has CDR1 SGHAT and CDR2 FQDESV (reference sequence). This CDR3 region has 16 residues. The V end lost 2 bases, the J end lost 1 base, and 11 bases lay between the germline ends. A remark on this clonotype: Its antigen is unknown.

The receptor was isolated from a female donor with Graves disease. This chain connects TRBV11-1 to TRBJ2-2; no reliable D call. The starting material was peripheral blood mononuclear cells (PBMCs), obtained at new diagnosis, from a patient treated with antithyroid drugs. CDR3 residues: CASSLILFGNTGELFF. CDR3 nucleotide sequence: TGTGCCAGCAGCTTAATTCTTTTTGGGAACACCGGGGAGCTGTTTTTT.